The rows below give T cell receptor beta chains drawn from one sample of a study of vaccination and CD4 T cells after COVID-19. The antigens these receptors bind are not known. TCRdb used MiXCR to reprocess the PCR reads, holding one entry per CDR3 protein. The table has some 3,900 distinct CDR3 sequences, about 15% seen once. The sample consisted of CD4+ T cells from blood, cultured in vitro. All receptors derive from a human donor who had recovered from COVID-19. CDR3s include the opening cysteine and the closing phenylalanine or tryptophan. The D gene is left open where the match is weak. Clone size is given for some rows only: seen once, a few or many times, or a class if the clone is expanded.

CDR3	DNA	D	size	V	J
CSAQVNTEAFF	TGCAGTGCTCAAGTGAACACTGAAGCTTTCTTT	.	medium-sized	TRBV20-1	TRBJ1-1
CSARVPGQGITGYTF	TGCAGTGCTAGAGTCCCGGGACAGGGAATAACCGGCTACACCTTC	TRBD1	medium-sized	TRBV20-1	TRBJ1-2
CASSPGTDYGYTF	TGTGCCAGCTCACCAGGGACAGATTATGGCTACACCTTC	TRBD1	.	TRBV18	TRBJ1-2
CASRGFTEAFF	TGTGCCAGCCGAGGATTCACTGAAGCTTTCTTT	.	medium-sized	TRBV25-1	TRBJ1-1
CASRYPGQGENTEAFF	TGTGCCAGCAGATACCCGGGACAGGGGGAGAACACTGAAGCTTTCTTT	TRBD1	medium-sized	TRBV6-5	TRBJ1-1
CASSKTTGVLYNYGYTF	TGTGCCAGCAGCAAAACGACAGGGGTCCTGTATAACTATGGCTACACCTTC	.	.	TRBV21-1	TRBJ1-2
CAWSSFGGTEAFF	TGTGCCTGGAGTTCATTCGGCGGCACTGAAGCTTTCTTT	.	.	TRBV30	TRBJ1-1
CASSSEFSSYNEQFF	TGTGCTAGCAGCTCCGAGTTTAGCTCCTACAATGAGCAGTTCTTC	.	.	TRBV7-7	TRBJ2-1
CASSRLSGEGTDTQYF	TGCGCCAGCAGCCGCCTGAGCGGGGAAGGCACAGATACGCAGTATTTT	TRBD2	few	TRBV5-1	TRBJ2-3
CSARESGNTIYF	TGCAGTGCTAGAGAATCTGGAAACACCATATATTTT	.	medium-sized	TRBV20-1	TRBJ1-3
CASSYNWAGPNSPLHF	TGTGCCAGCAGTTATAATTGGGCAGGGCCGAATTCACCCCTCCACTTT	.	few	TRBV6-5	TRBJ1-6
CSARDLQGRDYGYTF	TGCAGTGCTAGAGATTTACAGGGCAGGGACTATGGCTACACCTTC	.	.	TRBV20-1	TRBJ1-2
CSARRTSQETQYF	TGCAGTGCCCGGAGGACAAGCCAAGAGACCCAGTACTTC	.	medium-sized	TRBV20-1	TRBJ2-5
CASSSGTADTQYF	TGTGCCAGCAGTAGCGGGACCGCAGATACGCAGTATTTT	TRBD2	.	TRBV6-1	TRBJ2-3
CSAFRVQNTEAFF	TGCAGTGCCTTCAGGGTACAGAACACTGAAGCTTTCTTT	.	medium-sized	TRBV20-1	TRBJ1-1
CAGTGSFGTEAFF	TGTGCCGGGACAGGCTCATTCGGGACTGAAGCTTTCTTT	TRBD1	few	TRBV30	TRBJ1-1
CASSPGREANEKLFF	TGTGCCAGCTCACCCGGGCGTGAGGCCAATGAAAAACTGTTTTTT	.	.	TRBV18	TRBJ1-4
CSAATRSGGPQHF	TGCAGCGCCGCAACCAGGTCGGGAGGGCCCCAGCATTTT	.	.	TRBV29-1	TRBJ1-5
CAWGEVWGNTIYF	TGTGCCTGGGGGGAGGTGTGGGGAAACACCATATATTTT	.	.	TRBV30	TRBJ1-3
CASSPHREDNSPLHF	TGTGCCAGCAGCCCTCACCGGGAAGACAATTCACCCCTCCACTTT	.	medium-sized	TRBV27	TRBJ1-6
CASGPGYEQFF	TGTGCTAGTGGCCCGGGGTATGAGCAGTTCTTC	.	.	TRBV12-5	TRBJ2-1
CASSLRGAVRTGELFF	TGTGCCAGCAGCCTTCGGGGGGCCGTCAGGACCGGGGAGCTGTTTTTT	.	medium-sized	TRBV11-2	TRBJ2-2
CATSKDRQSYHGYTF	TGTGCCACCAGCAAAGACAGACAATCATATCATGGCTACACCTTC	.	few	TRBV15	TRBJ1-2
CACNKDGFNTEAFF	TGTGCCTGCAACAAGGACGGATTTAACACTGAAGCTTTCTTT	.	few	TRBV2	TRBJ1-1
CSADAGGYQETQYF	TGCAGTGCCGACGCGGGGGGGTACCAAGAGACCCAGTACTTC	TRBD2	.	TRBV20-1	TRBJ2-5
CASSLMGLNYGYTF	TGTGCCAGCAGCCTCATGGGACTGAACTATGGCTACACCTTC	.	few	TRBV11-2	TRBJ1-2
CASSPADRDLGDTQYF	TGTGCCAGCTCACCGGCCGATAGGGACTTAGGGGATACGCAGTATTTT	.	.	TRBV18	TRBJ2-3
CASSSMTGQETQYF	TGCGCCAGCAGCTCCATGACAGGGCAAGAGACCCAGTACTTC	TRBD1	.	TRBV5-1	TRBJ2-5
CAWRGSTVDGYTF	TGTGCCTGGAGAGGGAGCACGGTGGATGGCTACACCTTC	.	few	TRBV30	TRBJ1-2
CSARPGNYEQYF	TGCAGTGCTAGACCAGGCAACTACGAGCAGTACTTC	.	.	TRBV20-1	TRBJ2-7
CATTLSRQGNYGYTF	TGTGCCACTACCTTGTCGAGGCAGGGAAACTATGGCTACACCTTC	.	medium-sized	TRBV27	TRBJ1-2
CATSREGRKSYEQYF	TGTGCCACCAGCAGAGAGGGCAGGAAGTCCTACGAGCAGTACTTC	.	few	TRBV15	TRBJ2-7
CSARDGGQGETQYF	TGCAGTGCTAGAGATGGGGGACAGGGGGAGACCCAGTACTTC	TRBD1	medium-sized	TRBV20-1	TRBJ2-5
CASSKHSSYNSPLHF	TGTGCCAGCAGCAAGCATAGCTCCTATAATTCACCCCTCCACTTT	.	medium-sized	TRBV21-1	TRBJ1-6
CASREGTRSGGYTF	TGTGCCAGCAGAGAAGGAACCCGTTCGGGTGGCTACACCTTC	.	few	TRBV12-3/TRBV12-4	TRBJ1-2
CSVSRQLGNVEAFF	TGCAGCGTTTCCCGCCAACTTGGGAACGTTGAAGCTTTCTTT	.	few	TRBV29-1	TRBJ1-1
CASRATGANTGELFF	TGTGCCAGCAGAGCGACAGGGGCGAACACCGGGGAGCTGTTTTTT	TRBD1	few	TRBV2	TRBJ2-2
CASSSGLAGARTDTQYF	TGCGCCAGCAGCTCCGGACTAGCGGGGGCGCGCACAGATACGCAGTATTTT	TRBD2	.	TRBV5-1	TRBJ2-3
CASSPTSGVSGANVLTF	TGTGCCAGCAGCCCGACTAGCGGGGTCTCTGGGGCCAACGTCCTGACTTTC	TRBD2	.	TRBV6-2/TRBV6-3	TRBJ2-6
CASSALNGYTF	TGTGCCAGCAGCGCCCTCAATGGCTACACCTTC	.	.	TRBV9	TRBJ1-2
CASSDGTANTEAFF	TGTGCCAGCAGTGATGGGACGGCGAACACTGAAGCTTTCTTT	.	.	TRBV25-1	TRBJ1-1
CASSIGPGTDTQYF	TGTGCCAGTAGTATAGGCCCGGGCACAGATACGCAGTATTTT	.	.	TRBV19	TRBJ2-3
CASSAPPRNYGYTF	TGTGCCAGCAGCGCCCCCCCCCGTAACTATGGCTACACCTTC	.	.	TRBV11-2	TRBJ1-2
CASSPIAGNNYEQYF	TGTGCCAGTAGTCCCATTGCAGGGAACAACTACGAGCAGTACTTC	.	medium-sized	TRBV19	TRBJ2-7
CASSLGMGTGAYNSPLHF	TGTGCCAGCAGCTTAGGGATGGGGACGGGCGCCTATAATTCACCCCTCCACTTT	.	few	TRBV11-2	TRBJ1-6